A selection of T cell receptor beta chains follows, all from one sample in a study of PD-1 blockade in classical Hodgkin lymphoma. TCRdb keeps only in-frame clones here, not all; method: immunoSEQ multiplex PCR. The sample contains around 6,700 clones, approximately 71% of which appear only once. The starting material was CD8+ T cells from blood, obtained before the fourth cycle of nivolumab. The receptors shown here come from a human donor with classical Hodgkin lymphoma. The CDR3 runs from the conserved cysteine through the conserved F or W. A D gene is named only where the DNA matches it firmly. Not every row has a clone size; where given, it reads once, few, many or a size class.

>large|TRBV9|TRBD1|TRBJ2-2
TGTGCCAGCAGCGTAGAGACAGGGGGCACCGGGGAGCTGTTTTTT
CASSVETGGTGELFF
>-|TRBV9|-|TRBJ2-1
TGTGCCAGCAGCGTATTTGAGAATGAGCAGTTCTTC
CASSVFENEQFF
>-|TRBV2|TRBD1|TRBJ1-2
TGTGCCAGCAGGGGGGCCGACAGGGCTGGCGGCTACACCTTC
CASRGADRAGGYTF
>-|TRBV9|-|TRBJ2-7
TGTGCCAGCGGCGGTGGTCCTCTTACCTACGAGCAGTACTTC
CASGGGPLTYEQYF
>-|TRBV30|-|TRBJ1-5
TGTGCCTGGAGTGTAGAGTCCGGCGGGCAGCCCCAGCATTTT
CAWSVESGGQPQHF
>-|TRBV5-4|-|TRBJ1-1
TGCGCCAGCAGCCAAGATCCAGGGAACACTGAAGCTTTCTTT
CASSQDPGNTEAFF
>-|TRBV7-2|TRBD1|TRBJ2-5
TGCGCCAGCAGCCAAGATCCGGGACAGGGGGAAGAGACCCAGTACTTC
CASSQDPGQGEETQYF
>-|TRBV7-6|-|TRBJ2-1
TGTGCCAGCAGCTTAGTCCATAGTATTTGGGGATCCCGGCGGTCTGAGCAGTTCTTC
CASSLVHSIWGSRRSEQFF
>few|TRBV7-9|-|TRBJ2-3
TGTGCCAGCAGCTTAGGATTCCAGAGCGAAGATACGCAGTATTTT
CASSLGFQSEDTQYF
>-|TRBV11-1|TRBD2|TRBJ2-5
TGTGCCAGCAGCCCCCGACTAGCGGGGGCCCAAGAGACCCAGTACTTC
CASSPRLAGAQETQYF
>-|TRBV18|-|TRBJ1-3
TGTGCCAGCTCTCTCAGGGGACCTGGAAACACCATATATTTT
CASSLRGPGNTIYF
>-|TRBV5-1|-|TRBJ2-3
TGCGCCAGCAGCTTGTTACAGGGCAACGAAGATACGCAGTATTTT
CASSLLQGNEDTQYF
>-|TRBV15|-|TRBJ2-6
TGTGCCACCAGCAGAGAGGCATCTGGGGCCAACGTCCTGACTTTC
CATSREASGANVLTF
>once|TRBV15|-|TRBJ1-5
TGTGCCACCAGCAGGTTCCCAGACAGGCTTAGCAATCAGCCCCAGCATTTT
CATSRFPDRLSNQPQHF
>once|TRBV27|-|TRBJ2-3
TGTGCCAGCAGTTTACGGCCGGGTCGCACAGATACGCAGTATTTT
CASSLRPGRTDTQYF
>-|TRBV6-5|-|TRBJ1-1
TGTGCCACCCGAGGGAACACTGAAGCTTTCTTT
CATRGNTEAFF
>-|TRBV13|-|TRBJ1-2
TGTGCCAGCAGCCTAAGACAGGCGGAAGCTAACTATGGCTACACCTTC
CASSLRQAEANYGYTF
>-|TRBV30|TRBD2|TRBJ2-3
TGTGCCTGGAGTGTTGTAGCGGGAACAGATACGCAGTATTTT
CAWSVVAGTDTQYF
>-|TRBV27|-|TRBJ2-5
TGTGCCAGCGGGCTAAAAGAGACCCAGTACTTC
CASGLKETQYF
>few|TRBV4-1|-|TRBJ2-5
TGCGCCAGCAGCCAAGTTAATTTAGGGGAAGAGACCCAGTACTTC
CASSQVNLGEETQYF
>-|TRBV4-1|-|TRBJ1-2
TGCGCCAGCAGCCAAGAGTGGTCGGGAGCTAACTATGGCTACACCTTC
CASSQEWSGANYGYTF
>once|TRBV4-1|-|TRBJ2-7
TGCGCCAGCAGCCATCCCGGGGCCCCCTACGAGCAGTACTTC
CASSHPGAPYEQYF
>-|TRBV9|-|TRBJ2-5
TGTGCCAGCAGCAACCTACAGAGAGAACAAGAGACCCAGTACTTC
CASSNLQREQETQYF
>-|TRBV4-1|TRBD1|TRBJ2-7
TGCGCCAGCAGCCAAGGGGACAGGGGCTCCTACGAGCAGTACTTC
CASSQGDRGSYEQYF
>-|TRBV27|TRBD1|TRBJ2-2
TGTGCCAGCAGTTTATACAGGGGGTCCGGGGAGCTGTTTTTT
CASSLYRGSGELFF
>-|TRBV29-1|-|TRBJ2-1
TGCAGCGTTGACGGCCCGTTCCCGAGCTCCTACAATGAGCAGTTCTTC
CSVDGPFPSSYNEQFF
>-|TRBV19|TRBD1|TRBJ1-1
TGTGCCAGTAGTATACCCCCCCGACAGGGGGCCACTGAAGCTTTCTTT
CASSIPPRQGATEAFF
>-|TRBV5-4|-|TRBJ2-2
TGTGCCAGCAGCTTGGGCGTCAGGAACACCGGGGAGCTGTTTTTT
CASSLGVRNTGELFF
>-|TRBV13|-|TRBJ1-2
TGTGCCAGCAGTTTATGGGGGGCCGGGGACTATGGCTACACCTTC
CASSLWGAGDYGYTF
>once|TRBV6-5|-|TRBJ2-5
TGTGCCAGCAGTTACTTAACAGCCTACCAAGAGACCCAGTACTTC
CASSYLTAYQETQYF
>few|TRBV5-4|-|TRBJ2-7
TGTGCCAGCAGCACCACAGGGTATGACGAGCAGTACTTC
CASSTTGYDEQYF
>-|TRBV13|-|TRBJ1-5
TGTGCCAGCAGCTCGGCAGCGGGAAATCAGCCCCAGCATTTT
CASSSAAGNQPQHF
>-|TRBV27|-|TRBJ2-7
TGTGCCAGCTATGACGGTTACGAGCAGTACTTC
CASYDGYEQYF
>-|TRBV7-2|-|TRBJ2-1
TGTGCCAGCAGCTTAAGTACTGGAGTCTACAATGAGCAGTTCTTC
CASSLSTGVYNEQFF
>few|TRBV5-6|TRBD1|TRBJ2-5
TGTGCCAGCAGCTTATCTCGGACAGGGAAAGAGACCCAGTACTTC
CASSLSRTGKETQYF
>-|TRBV6-1|-|TRBJ2-2
TGTGCCAGCAGTTTAAGCACCGGGGAGCTGTTTTTT
CASSLSTGELFF
>once|TRBV5-4|-|TRBJ2-7
TGTGCCAGCAGCTTCGCGGATACCTCCTACGAGCAGTACTTC
CASSFADTSYEQYF
>-|TRBV13|-|TRBJ2-4
TGTGCCAGCAGCCTAAGGGCCAAAAACATTCAGTACTTC
CASSLRAKNIQYF
>few|TRBV7-9|-|TRBJ2-7
TGTGCCAGCAGCGCAAAACAGTCTTCCTTTCCCTACGAGCAGTACTTC
CASSAKQSSFPYEQYF
>-|TRBV2|-|TRBJ2-7
TGTGCCAGCAGAGGGGGACAAGAGAGCTCCTACGAGCAGTACTTC
CASRGGQESSYEQYF
>-|TRBV7-9|-|TRBJ2-7
TGTGCCAGCAGCATTCAGAGGGACGAGCAGTACTTC
CASSIQRDEQYF
>-|TRBV4-3|TRBD2|TRBJ2-1
TGCGCCAGTGCGACTGGTCTAGCGGGGATCAATGAGCAGTTCTTC
CASATGLAGINEQFF
>-|TRBV10-3|TRBD2|TRBJ2-1
TGTGCCATCAGTGGGACTAGCGGGAGTGCGGGTGAGCAGTTCTTC
CAISGTSGSAGEQFF
>once|TRBV7-3|-|TRBJ2-2
TGTGCCAGCAGCTCTGTGGGGGTCGGGGAGCTGTTTTTT
CASSSVGVGELFF
>-|TRBV5-4|-|TRBJ1-6
TGTGCCAGCAGCTTGGGGGCCAACTGGGCCTATAATTCACCCCTCCACTTT
CASSLGANWAYNSPLHF
>few|TRBV6-1|-|TRBJ2-3
TGTGCCAGCAGTGAATTACCGGGGGTGAAAACAGATACGCAGTATTTT
CASSELPGVKTDTQYF
>-|TRBV5-8|-|TRBJ2-5
TGTGCCAGCAGCTTGGCGGACGGGGCGTGGGAGGAGACCCAGTACTTC
CASSLADGAWEETQYF
>few|TRBV4-1|-|TRBJ2-3
TGCGCCAGCAGCCCTCCAAGCACAGATACGCAGTATTTT
CASSPPSTDTQYF
>few|TRBV13|-|TRBJ1-1
TGTGCCAGCAGCGAGGCAGACACTGAAGCTTTCTTT
CASSEADTEAFF
>-|TRBV5-5|-|TRBJ1-1
TGTGCCAGCAGCCCTTGGGGGGGAGTCGTACGAAGGACTGAAGCTTTCTTT
CASSPWGGVVRRTEAFF